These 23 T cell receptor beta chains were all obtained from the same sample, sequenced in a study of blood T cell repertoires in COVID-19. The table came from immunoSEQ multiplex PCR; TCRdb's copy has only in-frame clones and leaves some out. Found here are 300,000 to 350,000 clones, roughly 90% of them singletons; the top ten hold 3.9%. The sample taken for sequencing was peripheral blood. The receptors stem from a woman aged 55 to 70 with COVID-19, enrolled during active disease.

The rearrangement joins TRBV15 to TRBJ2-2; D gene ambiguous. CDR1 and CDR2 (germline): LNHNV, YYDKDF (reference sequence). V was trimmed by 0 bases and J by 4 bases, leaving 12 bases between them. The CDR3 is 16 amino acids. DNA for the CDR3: TGTGCCACCAGCAGAGAGTTGACCTCTAGCACCGGGGAGCTGTTTTTT. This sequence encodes CATSRELTSSTGELFF. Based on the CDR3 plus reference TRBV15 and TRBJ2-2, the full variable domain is DAMVIQNPRYQVTQFGKPVTLSCSQTLNHNVMYWYQQKSSQAPKLLFHYYDKDFNNEADTPDNFQSRRPNTSFCFLDIRSPGLGDTAMYLCATSRELTSSTGELFFGEGSRLTVL.

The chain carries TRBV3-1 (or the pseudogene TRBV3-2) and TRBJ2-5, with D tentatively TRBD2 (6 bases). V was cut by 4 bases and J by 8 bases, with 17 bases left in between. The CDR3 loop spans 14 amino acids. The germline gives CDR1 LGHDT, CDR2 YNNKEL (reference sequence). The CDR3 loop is CASSPWGSGDTQYF. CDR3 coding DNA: TGTGCCAGCAGCCCCTGGGGTTCGGGGGATACCCAGTACTTC.

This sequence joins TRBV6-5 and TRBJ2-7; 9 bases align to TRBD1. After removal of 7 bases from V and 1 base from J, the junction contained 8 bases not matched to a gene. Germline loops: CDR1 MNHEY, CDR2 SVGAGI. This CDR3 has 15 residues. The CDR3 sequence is CASNSGTGSSYEQYF. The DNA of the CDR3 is TGTGCCAGCAATTCCGGGACAGGGTCATCCTACGAGCAGTACTTC.

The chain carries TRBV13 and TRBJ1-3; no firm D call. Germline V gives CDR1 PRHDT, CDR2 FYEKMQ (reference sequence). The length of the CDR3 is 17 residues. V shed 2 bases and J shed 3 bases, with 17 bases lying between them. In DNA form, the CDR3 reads TGTGCCAGCAGCTTATCAGGCAGTCCTTCTCTTGGAAACACCATATATTTT. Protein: CASSLSGSPSLGNTIYF. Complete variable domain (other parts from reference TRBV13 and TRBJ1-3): AAGVIQSPRHLIKEKRETATLKCYPIPRHDTVYWYQQGPGQDPQFLISFYEKMQSDKGSIPDRFSAQQFSDYHSELNMSSLELGDSALYFCASSLSGSPSLGNTIYFGEGSWLTVV.

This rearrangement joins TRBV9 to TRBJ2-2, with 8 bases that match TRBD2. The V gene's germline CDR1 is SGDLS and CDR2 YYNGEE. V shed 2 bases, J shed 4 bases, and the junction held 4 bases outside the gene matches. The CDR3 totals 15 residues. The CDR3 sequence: CASSVGTSGTGELFF. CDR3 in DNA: TGTGCCAGCAGCGTTGGAACTAGCGGCACCGGGGAGCTGTTTTTT.

The CDR3 spells CASSRGFGNTIYF. The DNA of the CDR3 is TGTGCCAGCAGCAGGGGATTTGGAAACACCATATATTTT. The rearrangement links TRBV12-3 or TRBV12-4 to TRBJ1-3; maybe TRBD1 (6 bases). V shed 6 bases and J shed 3 bases, with 9 bases lying between them. This CDR3 is 13 amino acids long.

CDR3 sequence (DNA): TGTGCCAGCAACAACGCGGGCCATGGCTACACCTTC. It specifies CASNNAGHGYTF. The chain is built from TRBV6-5 and TRBJ1-2, with D uncertain. The V gene lost 7 bases and the J gene lost 6 bases, with 12 bases spanning the gap. Looked up from germline, CDR1 is MNHEY and CDR2 is SVGAGI. The CDR3 consists of 12 residues.

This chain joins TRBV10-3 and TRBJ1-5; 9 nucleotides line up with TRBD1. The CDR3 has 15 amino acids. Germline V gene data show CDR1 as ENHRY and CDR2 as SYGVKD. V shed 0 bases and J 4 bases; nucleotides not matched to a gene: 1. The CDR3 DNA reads TGTGCCATCAGTGAGTCCGGGACAGGGAATCAGCCCCAGCATTTT. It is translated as CAISESGTGNQPQHF.

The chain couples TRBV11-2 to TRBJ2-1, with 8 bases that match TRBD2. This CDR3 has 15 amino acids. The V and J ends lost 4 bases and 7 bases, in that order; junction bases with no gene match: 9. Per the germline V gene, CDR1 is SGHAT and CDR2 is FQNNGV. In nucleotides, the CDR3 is TGTGCCAGCAGCTCACCGGGAGGGGTGGGGAATGAGCAGTTCTTC. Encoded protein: CASSSPGGVGNEQFF.

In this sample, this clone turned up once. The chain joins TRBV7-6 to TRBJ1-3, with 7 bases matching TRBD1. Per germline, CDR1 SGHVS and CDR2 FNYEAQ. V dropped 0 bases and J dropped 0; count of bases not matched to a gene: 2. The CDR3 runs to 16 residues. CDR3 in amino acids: CASSLAGQSSGNTIYF. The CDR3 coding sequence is TGTGCCAGCAGCTTAGCGGGACAGAGCTCTGGAAACACCATATATTTT. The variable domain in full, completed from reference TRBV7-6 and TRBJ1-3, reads GAGVSQSPRYKVTKRGQDVALRCDPISGHVSLYWYRQALGQGPEFLTYFNYEAQQDKSGLPNDRFSAERPEGSISTLTIQRTEQRDSAMYRCASSLAGQSSGNTIYFGEGSWLTVV.

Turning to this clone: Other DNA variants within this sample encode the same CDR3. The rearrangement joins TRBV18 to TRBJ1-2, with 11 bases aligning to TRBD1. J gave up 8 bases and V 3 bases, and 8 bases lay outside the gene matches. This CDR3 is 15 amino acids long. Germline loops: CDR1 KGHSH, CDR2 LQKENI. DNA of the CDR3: TGTGCCAGCTCACCGCCGGGACAGGGGGAGCACGGCTACACCTTC. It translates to CASSPPGQGEHGYTF.

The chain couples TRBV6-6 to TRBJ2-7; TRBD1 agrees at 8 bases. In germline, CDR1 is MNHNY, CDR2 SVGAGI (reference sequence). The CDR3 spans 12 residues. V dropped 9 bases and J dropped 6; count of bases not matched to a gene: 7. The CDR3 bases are TGTGCCAGTAGGACAGGGCAAGGCGAGCAGTACTTC. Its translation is CASRTGQGEQYF.

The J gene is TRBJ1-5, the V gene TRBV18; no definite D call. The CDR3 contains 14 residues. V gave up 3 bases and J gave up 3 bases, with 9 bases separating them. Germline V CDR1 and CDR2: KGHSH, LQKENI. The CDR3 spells CASSPGLSNQPQHF. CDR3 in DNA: TGTGCCAGCTCACCGGGCCTCTCCAATCAGCCCCAGCATTTT. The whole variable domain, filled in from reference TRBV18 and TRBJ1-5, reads NAGVMQNPRHLVRRRGQEARLRCSPMKGHSHVYWYRQLPEEGLKFMVYLQKENIIDESGMPKERFSAEFPKEGPSILRIQQVVRGDSAAYFCASSPGLSNQPQHFGDGTRLSIL.

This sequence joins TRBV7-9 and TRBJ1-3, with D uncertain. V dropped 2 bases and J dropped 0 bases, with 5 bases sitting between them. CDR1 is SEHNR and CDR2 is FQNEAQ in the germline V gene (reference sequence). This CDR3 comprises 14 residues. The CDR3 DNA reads TGTGCCAGCAGCTTACAACTCTCTGGAAACACCATATATTTT. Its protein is CASSLQLSGNTIYF. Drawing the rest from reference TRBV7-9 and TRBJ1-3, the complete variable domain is DTGVSQNPRHKITKRGQNVTFRCDPISEHNRLYWYRQTLGQGPEFLTYFQNEAQLEKSRLLSDRFSAERPKGSFSTLEIQRTEQGDSAMYLCASSLQLSGNTIYFGEGSWLTVV.

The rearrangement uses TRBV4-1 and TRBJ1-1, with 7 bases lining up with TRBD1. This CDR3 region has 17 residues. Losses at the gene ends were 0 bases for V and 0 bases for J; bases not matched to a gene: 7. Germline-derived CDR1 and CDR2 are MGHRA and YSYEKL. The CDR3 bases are TGCGCCAGCAGCCAAGAGTACAGGGGAAACATGAACACTGAAGCTTTCTTT. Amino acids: CASSQEYRGNMNTEAFF.

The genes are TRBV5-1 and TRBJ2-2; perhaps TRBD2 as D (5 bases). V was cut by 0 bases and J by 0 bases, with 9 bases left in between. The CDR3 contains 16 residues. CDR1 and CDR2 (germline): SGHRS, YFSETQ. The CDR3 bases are TGCGCCAGCAGCTTGGTGGAGGTTACGAACACCGGGGAGCTGTTTTTT. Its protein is CASSLVEVTNTGELFF.

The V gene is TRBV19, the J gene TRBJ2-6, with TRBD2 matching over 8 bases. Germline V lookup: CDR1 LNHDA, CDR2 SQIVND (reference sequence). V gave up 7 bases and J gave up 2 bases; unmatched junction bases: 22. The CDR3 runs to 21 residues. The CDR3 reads CASKHFAALGRGAPGANVLTF. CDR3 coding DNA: TGTGCCAGTAAACATTTCGCGGCCCTTGGGCGGGGGGCGCCTGGGGCCAACGTCCTGACTTTC.

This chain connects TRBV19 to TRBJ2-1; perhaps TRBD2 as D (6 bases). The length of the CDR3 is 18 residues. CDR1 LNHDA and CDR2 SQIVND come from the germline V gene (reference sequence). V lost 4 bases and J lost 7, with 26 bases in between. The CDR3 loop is CASSTPYGHGKGGNEQFF. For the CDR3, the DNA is TGTGCCAGTAGTACCCCTTATGGTCACGGTAAAGGAGGGAATGAGCAGTTCTTC.

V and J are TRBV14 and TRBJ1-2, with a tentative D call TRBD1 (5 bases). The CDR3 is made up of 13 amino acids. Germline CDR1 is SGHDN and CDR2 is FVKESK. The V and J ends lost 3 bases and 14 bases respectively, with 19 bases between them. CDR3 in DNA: TGTGCCAGCAGCCAGCCTCCTGCGGCGCGACAGACCTTC. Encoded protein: CASSQPPAARQTF.

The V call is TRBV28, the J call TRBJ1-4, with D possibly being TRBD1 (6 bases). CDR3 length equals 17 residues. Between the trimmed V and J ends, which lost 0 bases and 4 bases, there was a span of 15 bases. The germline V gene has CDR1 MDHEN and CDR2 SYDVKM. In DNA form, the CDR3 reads TGTGCCAGCAGTTTATGGTCGGTGGGGACAAGTAATGAAAAACTGTTTTTT. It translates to CASSLWSVGTSNEKLFF.

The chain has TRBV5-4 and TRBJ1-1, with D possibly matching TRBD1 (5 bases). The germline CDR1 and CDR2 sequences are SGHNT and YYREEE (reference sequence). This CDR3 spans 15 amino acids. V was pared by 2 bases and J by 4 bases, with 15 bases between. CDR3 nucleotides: TGTGCCAGCAGCTTCCGAAGGTCCGGGGGCACTGAAGCTTTCTTT. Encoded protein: CASSFRRSGGTEAFF.

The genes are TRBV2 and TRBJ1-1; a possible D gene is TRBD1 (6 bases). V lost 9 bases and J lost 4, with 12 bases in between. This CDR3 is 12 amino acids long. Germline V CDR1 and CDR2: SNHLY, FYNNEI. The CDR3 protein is CARTLQGTEAFF. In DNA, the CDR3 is TGTGCCAGGACGCTACAGGGCACTGAAGCTTTCTTT. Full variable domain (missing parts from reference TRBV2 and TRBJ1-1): EPEVTQTPSHQVTQMGQEVILRCVPISNHLYFYWYRQILGQKVEFLVSFYNNEISEKSEIFDDQFSVERPDGSNFTLKIRSTKLEDSAMYFCARTLQGTEAFFGQGTRLTVV.

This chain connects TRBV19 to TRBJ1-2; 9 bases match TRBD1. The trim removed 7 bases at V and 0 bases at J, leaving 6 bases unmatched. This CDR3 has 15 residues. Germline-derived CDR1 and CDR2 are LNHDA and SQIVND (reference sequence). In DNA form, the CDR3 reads TGTGCCAGTACCGACAGGACAGGGGCTAACTATGGCTACACCTTC. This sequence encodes CASTDRTGANYGYTF.